These 27 T cell receptor beta chains were all obtained from the same sample, sequenced in a study of early T cells in non-severe SARS-CoV-2 infection. TCRdb recomputed calls from the 5' RACE reads with MiXCR, one row per CDR3 protein. The sample has 59,000 or so distinct CDR3 sequences, 10% to 15% seen once; the top ten hold 1.3% to 1.5%. The sample consisted of whole blood, taken at baseline. Receptor source: an adult who was a healthcare worker with PCR-confirmed SARS-CoV-2 infection or an uninfected control (not recorded which).

This clonotype was recorded many times. V usage is TRBV30 and J usage is TRBJ1-1, with D unclear. The V gene lost 1 base and the J gene lost 9 bases, with 9 bases spanning the gap. Looked up from germline, CDR1 is GTSNPN and CDR2 is SVGIG (reference sequence). The length of the CDR3 is 11 residues. CDR3: CAWSDKRKAFF. Written as DNA, the CDR3 is TGTGCCTGGAGTGACAAGAGGAAAGCTTTCTTT.

V usage is TRBV6-1 and J usage is TRBJ2-2; 9 bases are shared with TRBD2. From germline, CDR1 is MNHNS and CDR2 SASEGT. The CDR3 spans 16 residues. Trimming took 5 bases from V and 0 from J; bases not matched to a gene: 4. In nucleotides, the CDR3 is TGTGCCAGCAGTAAAGGACTAGCGCCGAACACCGGGGAGCTGTTTTTT. Its translation is CASSKGLAPNTGELFF.

This clonotype was seen just once. This chain joins TRBV20-1 and TRBJ1-5; D might be TRBD1 (5 bases). V was clipped by 3 bases and J by 2 bases, with 8 bases between them. This CDR3 is 13 amino acids long. Germline V CDR1 and CDR2: DFQATT, SNEGSKA (reference sequence). DNA of the CDR3: TGCAGTGCTAGGGGGGAGTGCAATCAGCCCCAGCATTTT. The encoded protein is CSARGECNQPQHF.

In this sample, this clonotype turned up a few times. This rearrangement joins TRBV7-2 to TRBJ1-3; D gene uncertain. V was clipped by 0 bases and J by 0 bases, with 6 bases between them. The CDR3 runs to 15 residues. Germline CDR1 SGHTA, CDR2 FQGNSA. The CDR3 DNA reads TGTGCCAGCAGCTTAGCGCTATTCTCTGGAAACACCATATATTTT. It encodes CASSLALFSGNTIYF. Full variable domain (rest looked up from reference TRBV7-2 and TRBJ1-3): GAGVSQSPSNKVTEKGKDVELRCDPISGHTALYWYRQSLGQGLEFLIYFQGNSAPDKSGLPSDRFSAERTGGSVSTLTIQRTQQEDSAVYLCASSLALFSGNTIYFGEGSWLTVV.

In this sample, this clonotype turned up a few times. The chain links TRBV5-4 to TRBJ1-2; maybe TRBD1 (6 bases). The V gene's germline CDR1 is SGHNT and CDR2 YYREEE (reference sequence). This CDR3 has 15 amino acids. The V gene lost 0 bases and the J gene lost 0 bases, with 9 bases spanning the gap. CDR3 in amino acids: CASSLGGTSNYGYTF. The CDR3 DNA is TGTGCCAGCAGCTTGGGAGGGACATCTAACTATGGCTACACCTTC.

J is TRBJ2-5 and V is TRBV28; D unresolved. The CDR3 spans 14 residues. Germline V lookup: CDR1 MDHEN, CDR2 SYDVKM. V was pared by 6 bases and J by 5 bases, with 16 bases between. The CDR3 loop reads CASSSPGIEETQYF. CDR3 sequence (DNA): TGTGCCAGCAGCTCCCCCGGAATCGAGGAGACCCAGTACTTC.

This clonotype has at least ten counts. The chain has TRBV12-3 or TRBV12-4 and TRBJ1-5; possible D gene TRBD1, 6 bases. CDR3 length: 16 amino acids. V was shortened by 5 bases and J by 2 bases, with 16 bases between the two germline ends. The CDR3 region is CASSQDSPGGNQPQHF. The CDR3 DNA reads as TGTGCCAGCAGTCAAGACAGCCCAGGGGGCAATCAGCCCCAGCATTTT.

The gene calls are TRBV20-1 and TRBJ1-2; 8 bases match TRBD1. With V trimmed by 1 base and J by 8 bases, 9 bases remained unmatched. The CDR3 runs 14 residues. Looked up from germline, CDR1 is DFQATT and CDR2 is SNEGSKA (reference sequence). CDR3 nucleotide sequence: TGCAGTGCTAGAGTCCAGGGGGCGGATACAGGCTACACCTTC. Its translation: CSARVQGADTGYTF.

The gene calls are TRBV7-9 and TRBJ2-1, with 7 bases that match TRBD2. This CDR3 contains 15 residues. V lost 5 bases to trimming and J lost 6 bases; unmatched junction nucleotides: 10. The germline V gene has CDR1 SEHNR and CDR2 FQNEAQ (reference sequence). The CDR3 DNA reads TGTGCCAGCAGCCCGCGCATCGGGGGGACCAATGAGCAGTTCTTC. Translation: CASSPRIGGTNEQFF.

This clonotype was detected a few times. This rearrangement joins TRBV12-3 or TRBV12-4 to TRBJ2-7; no definite D call. V lost 5 bases and J 6 bases, leaving 8 bases between the germline ends. The CDR3 consists of 11 residues. As DNA, the CDR3 is TGTGCCAGCAGTGCCGCAACCGAGCAGTACTTC. This gives the protein CASSAATEQYF.

The V call is TRBV29-1, the J call TRBJ2-5; 7 nucleotides align to TRBD1. The V and J ends lost 6 bases and 2 bases, in that order; junction bases with no gene match: 9. The CDR3 is 14 residues long. Looked up from germline, CDR1 is SQVTM and CDR2 is ANQGSEA. Here the CDR3 reads CSVSRDSNQETQYF. CDR3 sequence (DNA): TGCAGCGTAAGCCGGGACAGCAATCAAGAGACCCAGTACTTC.

This clonotype was detected only a few times. The V call is TRBV12-3 or TRBV12-4, the J call TRBJ2-1, with D tentatively TRBD1 or TRBD2 (6 bases each). The length of the CDR3 is 13 residues. V was clipped by 6 bases and J by 7 bases, with 13 bases between them. CDR3 residues: CASSPGARNEQFF. As DNA, the CDR3 is TGTGCCAGCAGCCCGGGGGCGAGGAATGAGCAGTTCTTC.

The V call is TRBV12-3 or TRBV12-4, the J call TRBJ2-7, with D possibly being TRBD2 (6 bases). This CDR3 region has 12 residues. V gave up 7 bases and J gave up 6 bases, with 13 bases separating them. The CDR3 region is CASTDAGSEQYF. The CDR3 coding sequence is TGTGCCAGCACGGATGCGGGGTCCGAGCAGTACTTC.

This clonotype has at least ten counts. V and J are TRBV19 and TRBJ2-5; possible D gene TRBD2, 5 bases. The germline V gene has CDR1 LNHDA and CDR2 SQIVND (reference sequence). V lost 5 bases and J 7 bases, leaving 20 bases between the germline ends. The CDR3 consists of 15 residues. The CDR3 bases are TGTGCCAGTAGTTCCTCGGCGCCGGGGTTCGTGACCCAGTACTTC. It specifies CASSSSAPGFVTQYF.

This clonotype showed up just a few times. The V call is TRBV11-2, the J call TRBJ1-2; no firm D call. V gave up 3 bases and J gave up 3 bases, with 8 bases separating them. Germline CDR1 reads SGHAT; CDR2 reads FQNNGV. The CDR3 totals 13 residues. CDR3 protein: CASSFNSYYGYTF. The CDR3 DNA reads TGTGCCAGCAGCTTTAACAGTTACTATGGCTACACCTTC. Filled out from reference TRBV11-2 and TRBJ1-2, the complete variable domain reads EAGVAQSPRYKIIEKRQSVAFWCNPISGHATLYWYQQILGQGPKLLIQFQNNGVVDDSQLPKDRFSAERLKGVDSTLKIQPAKLEDSAVYLCASSFNSYYGYTFGSGTRLTVV.

This clonotype was observed at least ten times. V and J are TRBV29-1 and TRBJ2-2, with D perhaps TRBD1 (6 bases). This CDR3 has 15 residues. Germline V gene sequence: CDR1 SQVTM, CDR2 ANQGSEA. Deletions cut 6 bases from V and 2 bases from J, with 16 bases between. In nucleotides, the CDR3 is TGCAGCGTCGGCACGGGACACACTAACACCGGGGAGCTGTTTTTT. Its translation is CSVGTGHTNTGELFF.

This clonotype has just a few counts. The rearrangement uses TRBV7-9 and TRBJ2-5, with D maybe TRBD2 (5 bases). Per the germline V gene, CDR1 is SEHNR and CDR2 is FQNEAQ (reference sequence). The CDR3 is 14 amino acids. V shed 4 bases and J shed 2 bases, with 11 bases lying between them. CDR3 DNA: TGTGCCAGCAGCTCCAGCACGGGACAAGAGACCCAGTACTTC. It yields the protein CASSSSTGQETQYF.

This clonotype occurred a few times. This rearrangement joins TRBV7-9 to TRBJ1-3, with TRBD1 identical over 8 bases. The V gene end was trimmed by 3 bases and the J gene end by 4 bases; junction bases not matched to a gene: 8. Germline V gives CDR1 SEHNR, CDR2 FQNEAQ (reference sequence). CDR3 length equals 16 residues. CDR3 bases: TGTGCCAGCAGCTTTAAGAGCCAGGGGGCGGGAAACACCATATATTTT. It is translated as CASSFKSQGAGNTIYF. The variable domain in full, completed from reference TRBV7-9 and TRBJ1-3, reads DTGVSQNPRHKITKRGQNVTFRCDPISEHNRLYWYRQTLGQGPEFLTYFQNEAQLEKSRLLSDRFSAERPKGSFSTLEIQRTEQGDSAMYLCASSFKSQGAGNTIYFGEGSWLTVV.

This sequence joins TRBV20-1 and TRBJ1-1; D not certain. Germline CDR1 and CDR2: DFQATT and SNEGSKA (reference sequence). The CDR3 length is 13 residues. Trimming stripped 2 bases from V and 4 bases from J, with 11 bases between. Here the CDR3 DNA reads TGCAGTGCTAGAAGGGATGGAAGCACTGAAGCTTTCTTT. Protein sequence: CSARRDGSTEAFF.

This clonotype was seen ten or more times. The CDR3, as DNA: TGTGCCAGCTCACCCCCGGGACTAGCTCCACACAATGAGCAGTTCTTC. This codes for CASSPPGLAPHNEQFF. The genes are TRBV18 and TRBJ2-1; the match to TRBD2 covers 9 bases. The V gene's germline CDR1 is KGHSH and CDR2 LQKENI. There are 16 residues in the CDR3. V lost 3 bases to trimming and J lost 5 bases; unmatched junction nucleotides: 8. Complete variable domain (other parts from reference TRBV18 and TRBJ2-1): NAGVMQNPRHLVRRRGQEARLRCSPMKGHSHVYWYRQLPEEGLKFMVYLQKENIIDESGMPKERFSAEFPKEGPSILRIQQVVRGDSAAYFCASSPPGLAPHNEQFFGPGTRLTVL.

The chain couples TRBV11-2 to TRBJ2-5, with D tentatively TRBD1 (6 bases). Looked up from germline, CDR1 is SGHAT and CDR2 is FQNNGV. The CDR3 runs 16 residues. V lost 5 bases and J lost 4, with 20 bases in between. CDR3 region: CASSPLSQGFGETQYF. Written as DNA, the CDR3 is TGTGCCAGCAGCCCGCTTTCACAGGGCTTTGGAGAGACCCAGTACTTC.

This clonotype was seen at least ten times. The chain has TRBV7-9 and TRBJ1-5; unclear D gene. The CDR3 contains 12 residues. Germline lookup yields CDR1 SEHNR and CDR2 FQNEAQ (reference sequence). Trimming left V 5 bases short and J 5 bases short, with 7 bases between. CDR3 in DNA: TGTGCCAGCAGCATCGAACATCAGCCCCAGCATTTT. Protein sequence: CASSIEHQPQHF. Full variable domain (missing parts from reference TRBV7-9 and TRBJ1-5): DTGVSQNPRHKITKRGQNVTFRCDPISEHNRLYWYRQTLGQGPEFLTYFQNEAQLEKSRLLSDRFSAERPKGSFSTLEIQRTEQGDSAMYLCASSIEHQPQHFGDGTRLSIL.

This clonotype was seen repeatedly, ten times or more. This chain joins TRBV7-9 and TRBJ2-2, with TRBD2 identical over 11 bases. In germline, CDR1 is SEHNR, CDR2 FQNEAQ (reference sequence). V lost 4 bases and J lost 4; bases outside the gene matches: 11. The CDR3 is made up of 18 amino acids. In DNA, the CDR3 is TGTGCCAGCAGCTCCCCGTCTAGCGGGGGGTCTCTCACCGGGGAGCTGTTTTTT. Encoded protein: CASSSPSSGGSLTGELFF.

In its sample, this clonotype was seen many times. The V gene is TRBV20-1, the J gene TRBJ2-5; 9 bases are shared with TRBD1. CDR3 length: 16 amino acids. Trimming removed 2 bases from V and 5 bases from J; junction bases left unmatched: 12. CDR1 DFQATT and CDR2 SNEGSKA come from the germline V gene (reference sequence). The CDR3 here is CSARTPLTGGRETQYF. CDR3 in DNA: TGCAGTGCTAGAACCCCGCTAACAGGGGGCCGTGAGACCCAGTACTTC.

This clonotype was detected only a few times. The CDR3 here is CASSQETARTEAFF. CDR3 DNA: TGTGCCAGCAGCCAAGAAACAGCGCGCACTGAAGCTTTCTTT. The chain combines TRBV14 with TRBJ1-1; D is undetermined. There are 14 residues in the CDR3. Germline V lookup: CDR1 SGHDN, CDR2 FVKESK. Trimming took off 0 bases at V and 4 bases at J, with 9 bases between the two ends.

This clonotype was counted a few times. J is TRBJ2-3 and V is TRBV11-2, with TRBD2 matching 12 bases. This CDR3 contains 20 residues. The germline V gene has CDR1 SGHAT and CDR2 FQNNGV. V dropped 8 bases and J dropped 2; count of bases not matched to a gene: 20. In DNA, the CDR3 is TGTGCCAGCGCTAGGATGGGACTAGCGGGCGCCCTCCACTCCACAGATACGCAGTATTTT. Protein: CASARMGLAGALHSTDTQYF.

This clonotype showed up just a few times. The chain uses TRBV29-1 and TRBJ1-1; D might be TRBD1 (5 bases). The CDR3 is made up of 12 amino acids. The V and J ends lost 4 bases and 2 bases respectively, with 8 bases between them. From germline, CDR1 is SQVTM and CDR2 ANQGSEA. This chain's CDR3 is CSVGDPNTEAFF. The DNA of the CDR3 is TGCAGCGTTGGGGACCCCAACACTGAAGCTTTCTTT.